Listed below are T cell receptor beta chains from one sample, sequenced in a study of T cell responses to AZD1222 COVID-19 vaccine. Only in-frame clones appear in the TCRdb table, and some are missing; sequencing was by immunoSEQ multiplex PCR. The data hold approximately 160,000 clones, with around 90% observed a single time. The source material was peripheral blood, sampled on day 0 of AZD1222 vaccination. The source is an adult in good health. CDR3s include the opening cysteine and the closing phenylalanine or tryptophan. A D gene is named only where the DNA matches it firmly. Size is stated for part of the rows, as once, few or many counts, or as a class when the clone is expanded.

v_call,d_call,j_call,clone_size,cdr3_aa,cdr3_nt
TRBV4-1,-,TRBJ1-4,-,CASSRFGSGQRNEKLFF,-
TRBV5-4,TRBD2,TRBJ2-7,-,CASMVAGRYEQYF,TGTGCCAGCATGGTAGCGGGACGTTACGAGCAGTACTTC
TRBV11-3,-,TRBJ2-5,-,CASSRSGALQETQYF,TGTGCCAGCAGCCGCTCGGGGGCCCTACAAGAGACCCAGTACTTC
TRBV5-1,-,TRBJ1-1,-,CASGMAGNTEAFF,TGCGCCAGCGGAATGGCAGGTAACACTGAAGCTTTCTTT
TRBV10-1,-,TRBJ2-7,-,CASTPYGSYEQYF,TGCGCCAGCACCCCTTATGGCTCCTACGAGCAGTACTTC
TRBV7-2,-,TRBJ1-5,-,CASSLDRGQPQHF,TGTGCCAGCAGCTTAGATAGGGGACAGCCCCAGCATTTT
TRBV28,TRBD1,TRBJ1-2,-,CASSLLVGQGVGYGYTF,TGTGCCAGCAGTTTATTAGTAGGACAGGGGGTGGGCTATGGCTACACCTTC
TRBV12-5,-,TRBJ1-4,-,CASGFFEGDPLSKLFF,TGTGCTAGTGGTTTTTTCGAGGGGGACCCCCTGTCAAAACTGTTTTTT
TRBV4-1,-,TRBJ1-5,-,CASSPLHRRQPQHF,TGCGCCAGCAGCCCTCTCCACAGGCGTCAGCCCCAGCATTTT
TRBV28,TRBD2,TRBJ2-7,-,CASSLGGGRREQYF,TGTGCCAGCAGCCTAGGCGGCGGGAGGCGAGAGCAGTACTTC
TRBV5-5,-,TRBJ2-2,-,CASSGQTNTGELFF,TGTGCCAGCAGCGGACAGACGAACACCGGGGAGCTGTTTTTT
TRBV18,-,TRBJ2-1,-,CASSPREFSYNEQFF,TGTGCCAGCTCACCACGAGAATTCTCCTACAATGAGCAGTTCTTC
TRBV9,-,TRBJ2-5,-,CASSVESGSRWETQYF,TGTGCCAGCAGCGTAGAATCTGGCAGCCGGTGGGAGACCCAGTACTTC
TRBV30,-,TRBJ1-2,-,CAWSQPSGSNYGYTF,TGTGCCTGGAGTCAACCCTCGGGCTCTAACTATGGCTACACCTTC
TRBV7-8,TRBD2,TRBJ2-5,-,CASSLVGTSRLETQYF,TGTGCCAGCAGCTTAGTCGGGACTAGCCGTTTAGAGACCCAGTACTTC
TRBV4-3,TRBD1,TRBJ1-6,-,CASSQVSGGWDSPLHF,TGCGCCAGCAGCCAAGTTTCAGGGGGCTGGGATTCACCCCTCCACTTT
TRBV14,-,TRBJ2-7,-,CASSPHEKGRDVFREQYF,TGTGCCAGCAGCCCCCACGAAAAGGGCAGGGATGTTTTTCGCGAGCAGTACTTC
TRBV19,-,TRBJ2-5,-,CASSRGARETQYF,TGTGCCAGTAGCAGGGGAGCGAGGGAGACCCAGTACTTC
TRBV27,-,TRBJ2-7,once,CASSPRYGAYEQYF,TGTGCCAGCAGTCCCCGTTATGGCGCCTACGAGCAGTACTTC
TRBV7-3,-,TRBJ2-2,-,CASSLSGVDTGELFF,TGTGCCAGCAGCTTGTCAGGGGTGGACACCGGGGAGCTGTTTTTT
TRBV7-3,-,TRBJ1-2,-,CASSSPSGDYTF,TGTGCCAGCAGCTCACCCTCGGGGGACTACACCTTC
TRBV9,-,TRBJ2-2,-,CASSVGPNTGELFF,TGTGCCAGCAGCGTAGGTCCGAACACCGGGGAGCTGTTTTTT
TRBV19,-,TRBJ2-7,-,CASSMIFGAGYEQYF,TGTGCCAGTAGTATGATTTTCGGGGCGGGCTACGAGCAGTACTTC
TRBV24-1,-,TRBJ2-2,-,CATSEGAQGRTGELFF,TGTGCCACCAGTGAGGGGGCGCAGGGAAGAACCGGGGAGCTGTTTTTT
TRBV12-3/TRBV12-4,-,TRBJ1-1,-,CASSGREAFF,TGTGCCAGCAGCGGCCGCGAAGCTTTCTTT
TRBV21-1,-,TRBJ1-1,-,CASSKYIGSTHMNTEAFF,TGTGCCAGCAGCAAATATATAGGGTCGACCCATATGAACACTGAAGCTTTCTTT
TRBV2,TRBD2,TRBJ2-1,-,CASSAPGLAGDEQFF,TGTGCCAGCAGTGCTCCGGGACTAGCGGGAGATGAGCAGTTCTTC
TRBV28,-,TRBJ1-1,once,CASSFGQPRVNTEAFF,TGTGCCAGCAGTTTTGGGCAGCCCCGAGTGAACACTGAAGCTTTCTTT